Following are 2 T cell receptor beta chains from one sample sequenced in a study of blood T cell repertoires in COVID-19. The data were produced by immunoSEQ multiplex PCR, yet TCRdb's version contains in-frame clones alone and is incomplete. Of around 300,000 clones in the sample, 85% were seen once. The sequenced sample consisted of peripheral blood. Source of these receptors: a human donor in a cohort sampled during active COVID-19.

V is TRBV27 and J is TRBJ1-1, with TRBD1 as a possible D gene (6 bases). CDR1 is MNHEY and CDR2 is SMNVEV in the germline V gene (reference sequence). Trimming stripped 3 bases from V and 7 bases from J, with 12 bases between. This CDR3 spans 13 amino acids. The CDR3 coding sequence is TGTGCCAGCAGTTTCATACAGGGCCGTGAAGCTTTCTTT. Protein product: CASSFIQGREAFF.

The CDR3 loop is CASSPPSTVNYGYTF. The CDR3 DNA reads TGTGCCAGCTCACCACCCTCGACAGTTAACTATGGCTACACCTTC. The chain is built from TRBV18 and TRBJ1-2; a possible D gene is TRBD1 (5 bases). This CDR3 is 15 amino acids long. V lost 0 bases, J lost 1 base, and 9 bases lay in between. Looked up from germline, CDR1 is KGHSH and CDR2 is LQKENI.